A single sample gave rise to the 3 T cell receptor beta chains below, sequenced in a study of technical replicates of blood from a handful of donors. Sequencing was performed with immunoSEQ multiplex PCR; in TCRdb, only in-frame clones are kept and a portion is missing. The repertoire holds some 49,000 clones, with about 93% as singletons. Sequenced sample: PBMCs. The receptors shown here come from a human donor in good health. Some clones in this sample may be carry-over from other donors' samples.

The chain has TRBV9 and TRBJ2-2; TRBD2 might be the D (6 bases). Per the germline V gene, CDR1 is SGDLS and CDR2 is YYNGEE. V was pared by 0 bases and J by 1 base, with 10 bases between. The CDR3 is made up of 16 amino acids. Here the CDR3 DNA reads TGTGCCAGCAGCGTAGGAGGCGGGGTGAACACCGGGGAGCTGTTTTTT. Its translation is CASSVGGGVNTGELFF.

This sequence joins TRBV27 and TRBJ2-2; D possibly corresponds to TRBD1 (6 bases). The CDR3 covers 15 residues. Germline assignment: CDR1 MNHEY and CDR2 SMNVEV (reference sequence). The germline V and J ends were trimmed by 5 bases and 2 bases, with 12 bases remaining between them. The CDR3 is CASSRDNYNTGELFF. In DNA, the CDR3 is TGTGCCAGCAGTCGGGACAATTATAACACCGGGGAGCTGTTTTTT.

The chain is built from TRBV5-6 and TRBJ1-2; D is unresolved. In germline, CDR1 is SGHDT, CDR2 YYEEEE. The CDR3 length is 14 residues. Trimming shortened V by 4 bases and J by 2 bases, and 12 bases separated the two germline ends. This CDR3 is CASSPYITNYGYTF. DNA of the CDR3: TGTGCCAGCAGCCCGTACATCACAAACTATGGCTACACCTTC.